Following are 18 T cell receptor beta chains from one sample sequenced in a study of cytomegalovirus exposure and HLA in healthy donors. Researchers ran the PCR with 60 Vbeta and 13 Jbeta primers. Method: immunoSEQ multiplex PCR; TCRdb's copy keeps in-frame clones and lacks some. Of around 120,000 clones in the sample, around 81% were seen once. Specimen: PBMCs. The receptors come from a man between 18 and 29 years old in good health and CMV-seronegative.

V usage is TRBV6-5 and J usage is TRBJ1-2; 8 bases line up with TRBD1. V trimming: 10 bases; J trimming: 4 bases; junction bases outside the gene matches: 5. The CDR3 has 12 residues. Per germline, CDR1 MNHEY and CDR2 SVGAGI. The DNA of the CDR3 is TGTGCCACCGGACAGGGCCTCTATGGCTACACCTTC. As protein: CATGQGLYGYTF.

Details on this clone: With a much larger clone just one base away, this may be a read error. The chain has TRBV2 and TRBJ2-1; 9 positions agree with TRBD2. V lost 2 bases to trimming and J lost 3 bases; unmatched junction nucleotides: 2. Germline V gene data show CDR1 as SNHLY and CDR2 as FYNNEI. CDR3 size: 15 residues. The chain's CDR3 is CASSEKRGDYNEQFF. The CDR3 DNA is TGTGCCAGCAGTGAAAAGCGGGGGGACTACAATGAGCAGTTCTTC.

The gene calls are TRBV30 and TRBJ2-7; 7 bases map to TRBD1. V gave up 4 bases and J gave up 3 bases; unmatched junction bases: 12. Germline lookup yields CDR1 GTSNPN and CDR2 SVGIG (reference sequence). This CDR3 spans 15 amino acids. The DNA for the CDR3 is TGTGCCTGGATCAAAGGGCGAGGGGGCATCTACGAGCAGTACTTC. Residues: CAWIKGRGGIYEQYF.

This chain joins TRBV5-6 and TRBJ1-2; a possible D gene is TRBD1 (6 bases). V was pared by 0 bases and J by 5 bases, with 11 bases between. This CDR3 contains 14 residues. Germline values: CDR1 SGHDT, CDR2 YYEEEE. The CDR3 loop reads CASSLVDRPYGYTF. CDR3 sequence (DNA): TGTGCCAGCAGCTTGGTAGACAGGCCGTATGGCTACACCTTC.

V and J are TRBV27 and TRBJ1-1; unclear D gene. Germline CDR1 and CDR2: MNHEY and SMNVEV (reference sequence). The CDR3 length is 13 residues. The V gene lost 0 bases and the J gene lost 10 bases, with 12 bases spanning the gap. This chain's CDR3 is CASSLSAKGVAFF. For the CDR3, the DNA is TGTGCCAGCAGTTTATCGGCAAAGGGAGTAGCTTTCTTT.

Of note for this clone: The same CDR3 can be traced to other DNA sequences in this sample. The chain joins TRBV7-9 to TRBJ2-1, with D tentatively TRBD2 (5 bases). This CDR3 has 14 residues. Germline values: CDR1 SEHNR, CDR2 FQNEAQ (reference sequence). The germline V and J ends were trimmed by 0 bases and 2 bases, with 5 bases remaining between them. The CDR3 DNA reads TGTGCCAGCAGCTTAGCCGGGACCTACAATGAGCAGTTCTTC. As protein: CASSLAGTYNEQFF.

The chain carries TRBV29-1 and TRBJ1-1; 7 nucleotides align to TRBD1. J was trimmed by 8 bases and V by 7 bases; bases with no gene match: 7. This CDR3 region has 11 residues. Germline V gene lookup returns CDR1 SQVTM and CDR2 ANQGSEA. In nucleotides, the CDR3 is TGCAGCGGTCAGACAGGGCAAGAAGCTTTCTTT. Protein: CSGQTGQEAFF.

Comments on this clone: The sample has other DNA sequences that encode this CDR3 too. CDR3 nucleotide sequence: TGTGCCAGCAGTCTACGGGGGTACGAGCAGTACTTC. It yields the protein CASSLRGYEQYF. V is TRBV27 and J is TRBJ2-7; D perhaps matches TRBD2 (6 bases). The CDR3 loop spans 12 amino acids. CDR1 is MNHEY, CDR2 SMNVEV, per germline (reference sequence). Trimming removed 5 bases at V and 4 bases at J, with 9 bases between.

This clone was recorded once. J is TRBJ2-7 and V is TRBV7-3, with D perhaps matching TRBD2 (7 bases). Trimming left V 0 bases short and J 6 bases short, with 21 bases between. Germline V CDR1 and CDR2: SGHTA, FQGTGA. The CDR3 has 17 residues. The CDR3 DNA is TGTGCCAGCAGCTTAACGGGAGGGGGGGCTGGTCCTCGCGAGCAGTACTTC. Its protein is CASSLTGGGAGPREQYF.

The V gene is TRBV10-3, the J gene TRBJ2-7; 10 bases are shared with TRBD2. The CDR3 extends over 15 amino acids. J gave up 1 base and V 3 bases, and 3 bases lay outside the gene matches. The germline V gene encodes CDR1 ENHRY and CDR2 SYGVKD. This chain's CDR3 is CAISEEAGGSYEQYF. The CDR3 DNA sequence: TGTGCCATCAGTGAAGAAGCGGGGGGGTCCTACGAGCAGTACTTC.

The CDR3: CAISESTRLAGITDTQYF. The CDR3 nucleotides read TGTGCCATCAGTGAGTCCACCCGACTAGCGGGGATCACAGATACGCAGTATTTT. The chain links TRBV10-3 to TRBJ2-3, with 11 bases that match TRBD2. V gave up 0 bases and J gave up 2 bases; unmatched junction bases: 7. This CDR3 spans 18 amino acids. Germline assignment: CDR1 ENHRY and CDR2 SYGVKD.

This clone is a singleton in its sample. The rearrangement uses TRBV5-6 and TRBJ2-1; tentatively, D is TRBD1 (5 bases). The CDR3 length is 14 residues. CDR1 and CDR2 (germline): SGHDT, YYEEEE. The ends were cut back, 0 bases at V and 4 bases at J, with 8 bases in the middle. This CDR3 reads CASSLGQPYNEQFF. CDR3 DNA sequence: TGTGCCAGCAGCTTGGGACAGCCATACAATGAGCAGTTCTTC.

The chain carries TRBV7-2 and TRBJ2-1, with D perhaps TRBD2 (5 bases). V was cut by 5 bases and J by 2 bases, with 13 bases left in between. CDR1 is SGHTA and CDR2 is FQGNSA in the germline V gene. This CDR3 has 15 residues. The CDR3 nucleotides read TGTGCCAGCAGCCTGAACGACGGGACCTACAATGAGCAGTTCTTC. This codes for CASSLNDGTYNEQFF.

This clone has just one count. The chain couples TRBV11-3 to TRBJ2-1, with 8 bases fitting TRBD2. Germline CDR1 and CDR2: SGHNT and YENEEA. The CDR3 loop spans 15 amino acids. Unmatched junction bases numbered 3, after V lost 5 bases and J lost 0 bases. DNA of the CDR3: TGTGCCAGCAGCCGAAGCGGGAGCTCCTACAATGAGCAGTTCTTC. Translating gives CASSRSGSSYNEQFF.

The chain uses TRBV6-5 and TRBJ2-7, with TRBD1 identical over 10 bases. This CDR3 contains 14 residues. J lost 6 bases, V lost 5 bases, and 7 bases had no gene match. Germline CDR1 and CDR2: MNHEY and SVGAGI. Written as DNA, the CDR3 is TGTGCCAGCAGTCGCCCGGGACAGGGGTTCGAGCAGTACTTC. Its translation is CASSRPGQGFEQYF.

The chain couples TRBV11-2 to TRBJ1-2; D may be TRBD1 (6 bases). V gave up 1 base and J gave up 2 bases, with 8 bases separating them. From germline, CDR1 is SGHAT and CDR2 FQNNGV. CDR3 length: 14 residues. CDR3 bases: TGTGCCAGCAGCTTAGGAGGGGGAAACTATGGCTACACCTTC. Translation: CASSLGGGNYGYTF. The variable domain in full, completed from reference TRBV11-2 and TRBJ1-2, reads EAGVAQSPRYKIIEKRQSVAFWCNPISGHATLYWYQQILGQGPKLLIQFQNNGVVDDSQLPKDRFSAERLKGVDSTLKIQPAKLEDSAVYLCASSLGGGNYGYTFGSGTRLTVV.

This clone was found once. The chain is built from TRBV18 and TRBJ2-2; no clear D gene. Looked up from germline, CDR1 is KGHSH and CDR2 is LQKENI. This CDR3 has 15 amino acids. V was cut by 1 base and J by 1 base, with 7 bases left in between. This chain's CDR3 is CASSPQIENTGELFF. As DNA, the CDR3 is TGTGCCAGCTCACCACAAATAGAGAACACCGGGGAGCTGTTTTTT.

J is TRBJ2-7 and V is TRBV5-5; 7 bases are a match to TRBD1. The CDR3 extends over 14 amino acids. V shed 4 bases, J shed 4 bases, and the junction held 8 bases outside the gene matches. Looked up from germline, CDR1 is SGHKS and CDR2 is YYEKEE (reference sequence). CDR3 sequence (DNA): TGTGCCAGCAGCGCCGACAGGGCTGGGTACGAGCAGTACTTC. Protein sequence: CASSADRAGYEQYF.